Detailed here is one TCR beta chain. V shed 4 bases and J shed 3 bases, with 16 bases lying between them. The CDR3 loop spans 15 amino acids. CDR1 and CDR2 from the germline V gene are SGHRS and YFSETQ. This sample was taken from a study of PD-1 blockade in classical Hodgkin lymphoma. All the patients suffered relapse after autologous stem cell transplantation, and brentuximab vedotin exposure differed. TCRdb keeps only in-frame clones here, not all; method: immunoSEQ multiplex PCR. Found here are roughly 92,000 clones, around nine tenths of them singletons; the top ten hold less than 3.5%. The TCR originated in a human donor with classical Hodgkin lymphoma. V usage is TRBV5-1 and J usage is TRBJ1-1, with D unclear. Material: peripheral blood mononuclear cells (PBMCs), obtained at baseline. As DNA, the CDR3 is TGCGCCAGCAGCCCCGGACTTGGATGGGACACTGAAGCTTTCTTT. Protein product: CASSPGLGWDTEAFF.